This T cell receptor (beta chain) was sequenced during a study of beta chain features in type 1 diabetes. The CDR3 is made up of 16 amino acids. The junction had 8 bases not matched to a gene; V was cut back by 6 bases and J by 0 bases. Germline V gene sequence: CDR1 SEHNR, CDR2 FQNEAQ (reference sequence). As every portion of the isolated RNA was reverse transcribed, the sequencing read expressed TCRB transcripts. Regulatory, naive and central memory T cell samples averaged approximately 3.4 million reads. Sequencing used immunoSEQ multiplex PCR; TCRdb keeps in-frame clones, though not all of them. The sample includes about 160,000 clones, around 63% of them seen just once. One heparinised draw of blood, averaging around 120 mL, came from each donor. Study results and caveats: The analysis here could not establish whether HLA type shapes TCRB rearrangement. A moderate, significant TCRB CDR3 shortening appeared in type 1 diabetes across four CD4+ subsets.

This clone has a handful of counts. The antigen remains undetermined. The specimen sequenced was naive CD4+ T cells from blood. The TCR originated in a man aged 25 to 40 with type 1 diabetes. The rearrangement uses TRBV7-9 and TRBJ2-4, with 7 bases matching TRBD1. CDR3: CASSLRDSLAKNIQYF. The CDR3 coding sequence is TGTGCCAGCAGTTTACGGGACAGTCTAGCCAAAAACATTCAGTACTTC.